The entry that follows covers one T cell receptor (beta chain) sequence. Its antigen is currently unknown. The CDR3 runs to 13 residues. CDR1 and CDR2 from the germline V gene are KGHDR and SFDVKD. Deletions cut 3 bases from V and 5 bases from J, with 9 bases between. TCRdb re-derived calls from the 5' RACE reads in MiXCR, one entry per CDR3 protein. Among some 200,000 distinct CDR3 sequences listed, 20% to 25% were seen once. This entry comes from a study of T-cell memory formation after mild COVID-19. Study-level points and caveats: The finding that pre-infection memory included some responding clones suggested that cross-reactive memory joined. Those CD4+ clones that contracted were mainly in CM and EM (CD8+ ones in EMRA).

The sequence derives from an adult woman who had mild COVID-19 (a few samples of this study predate the infection). Cell type and time point are not known. This chain links TRBV24-1 with TRBJ1-1; no firm D call. Sequencing used PBMCs or a T cell subset sorted from them (not recorded which). The DNA for the CDR3 is TGTGCCACCAGTGATACCCAACGGACTGAAGCTTTCTTT. Its translation is CATSDTQRTEAFF.